This passage covers 23 T cell receptor beta chains from one sample sequenced in a study of a mutant IDH1 vaccine in newly diagnosed glioma (dated by TCRdb to the early 2020s). Preparation of the library involved the immunoSEQ multiplex PCR assay. TCRdb provides this immuneACCESS table in a form limited to in-frame rearrangements. Some clones are lacking; in checked studies, under half of them reflect an unresolved V gene, and why the rest are absent is not known. The sample table records approximately 100,000 clones; 80% to 90% of these occur just once. The ten largest account for 0.5% to 0.6% of the sample. Read against the paper, the sample's time point label means: baseline, week 1 (first vaccination visit). This sample's treatment or condition label indicates: pre-vaccination baseline after standard-of-care therapy. The sequencing here drew on PBMCs, taken from a glioma patient treated with radiotherapy, temozolomide or both. The source is a woman in her 50s with glioma.

The chain joins TRBV10-2 to TRBJ2-6; no clear D. The CDR3 length is 16 residues. Germline V gene data show CDR1 as WSHSY and CDR2 as SAAADI. Deletions cut 2 bases from V and 0 bases from J, with 8 bases between. CDR3 sequence (DNA): TGCGCCAGCAGTGAGGGCAAACCCTCTGGGGCCAACGTCCTGACTTTC. Protein: CASSEGKPSGANVLTF.

The rearrangement links TRBV18 to TRBJ2-7; 7 bases agree with TRBD1. The germline V gene has CDR1 KGHSH and CDR2 LQKENI. J gave up 5 bases and V 2 bases, and 0 bases lay outside the gene matches. The CDR3 is 12 amino acids. The CDR3 DNA sequence: TGTGCCAGCTCACCAACAGGGGACGAGCAGTACTTC. As protein: CASSPTGDEQYF.

The rearrangement uses TRBV10-1 and TRBJ2-5; 9 nucleotides agree with TRBD2. CDR3 size: 14 residues. Germline V CDR1 and CDR2: WNHNN, SYGVQD (reference sequence). Trimming took 6 bases from V and 2 from J; bases not matched to a gene: 4. CDR3 residues: CASRTSGIQETQYF. The CDR3 bases are TGCGCCAGCAGGACTAGCGGAATTCAAGAGACCCAGTACTTC.

J is TRBJ1-5 and V is TRBV25-1; a possible D gene is TRBD1 (5 bases). Trimming took 4 bases from V and 7 from J, leaving 14 bases between them. CDR3 size: 14 residues. CDR1 and CDR2 from the germline V gene are MGHDK and SYGVNS. In DNA, the CDR3 is TGTGCCAGCAGTGCCTCCGACAGCGGACAGCCCCAGCATTTT. This encodes CASSASDSGQPQHF.

J is TRBJ2-7 and V is TRBV5-5, with D possibly TRBD1 on 5 matching bases. The CDR3 length is 14 residues. V was cut by 2 bases and J by 0 bases, with 9 bases left in between. Germline V gives CDR1 SGHKS, CDR2 YYEKEE (reference sequence). The CDR3 DNA follows: TGTGCCAGCAGCTTCCGGACAATCTCCTACGAGCAGTACTTC. It codes for CASSFRTISYEQYF.

V gene TRBV5-1 combines with J gene TRBJ1-1; possibly TRBD1 for D (6 bases). Between the trimmed V and J ends, which lost 0 bases and 4 bases, there was a span of 13 bases. Germline CDR1 and CDR2: SGHRS and YFSETQ. The CDR3 sequence is 15 residues long. The CDR3 reads CASSLASGGITEAFF. CDR3 DNA sequence: TGCGCCAGCAGCTTGGCATCTGGGGGCATCACTGAAGCTTTCTTT. The complete variable domain, with remaining parts taken from reference TRBV5-1 and TRBJ1-1, reads KAGVTQTPRYLIKTRGQQVTLSCSPISGHRSVSWYQQTPGQGLQFLFEYFSETQRNKGNFPGRFSGRQFSNSRSEMNVSTLELGDSALYLCASSLASGGITEAFFGQGTRLTVV.

The chain combines TRBV18 with TRBJ1-1, with TRBD1 identical over 10 bases. The germline gives CDR1 KGHSH, CDR2 LQKENI. The CDR3 consists of 17 residues. Losses at the gene ends were 8 bases for V and 0 bases for J; bases not matched to a gene: 12. The CDR3 region is CASHYYRDRGMNTEAFF. The CDR3 coding sequence is TGTGCCAGCCATTATTACCGGGACAGGGGTATGAACACTGAAGCTTTCTTT.

This clone was counted ten times or more. CDR3 sequence (DNA): TGTGCCTGGAGCAGGGGTAGGACTGAAGCTTTCTTT. It is translated as CAWSRGRTEAFF. V gene TRBV30 combines with J gene TRBJ1-1; TRBD1 is a possible D gene (6 bases). In germline, CDR1 is GTSNPN, CDR2 SVGIG (reference sequence). Trimming removed 3 bases from V and 5 bases from J, with 10 bases in between. The CDR3 length is 12 residues. The full variable domain, its missing parts supplied by reference TRBV30 and TRBJ1-1, is SQTIHQWPATLVQPVGSPLSLECTVEGTSNPNLYWYRQAAGRGLQLLFYSVGIGQISSEVPQNLSASRPQDRQFILSSKKLLLSDSGFYLCAWSRGRTEAFFGQGTRLTVV.

V is TRBV19 and J is TRBJ2-3; no reliable D call. V was cut by 3 bases and J by 0 bases, with 7 bases left in between. Germline CDR1 reads LNHDA; CDR2 reads SQIVND (reference sequence). CDR3 length: 14 residues. CDR3 nucleotide sequence: TGTGCCAGTAGTATTGTGGGGAGCACAGATACGCAGTATTTT. Its protein is CASSIVGSTDTQYF.

V gene TRBV18 combines with J gene TRBJ2-2, with 10 bases fitting TRBD1. J lost 1 base, V lost 4 bases, and 3 bases had no gene match. The CDR3 has 16 residues. Germline V gene sequence: CDR1 KGHSH, CDR2 LQKENI. CDR3 sequence: CASSRTGGMNTGELFF. In DNA, the CDR3 is TGTGCCAGCTCACGGACAGGGGGAATGAACACCGGGGAGCTGTTTTTT.

The chain couples TRBV19 to TRBJ2-2, with 8 bases matching TRBD1. The V gene end was trimmed by 6 bases and the J gene end by 0 bases; junction bases not matched to a gene: 0. This CDR3 has 14 amino acids. Looked up from germline, CDR1 is LNHDA and CDR2 is SQIVND (reference sequence). The CDR3, as DNA: TGTGCCAGTAGGGACAGGGCGAACACCGGGGAGCTGTTTTTT. Its protein product is CASRDRANTGELFF.

The chain recombines TRBV9 with TRBJ2-5; 11 positions match TRBD2. CDR1 and CDR2 (germline): SGDLS, YYNGEE. This CDR3 contains 19 residues. Losses at the gene ends were 4 bases for V and 5 bases for J; bases not matched to a gene: 19. The CDR3 DNA follows: TGTGCCAGCAGCACCCCTCGGGGGCGTAGCGGGAGGGGTAGTGAGACCCAGTACTTC. Encoded protein: CASSTPRGRSGRGSETQYF.

J is TRBJ2-5 and V is TRBV18; no firm D call. V was cut by 0 bases and J by 5 bases, with 7 bases left in between. The length of the CDR3 is 13 residues. CDR1 KGHSH and CDR2 LQKENI come from the germline V gene. The CDR3 here is CASSPPGRETQYF. The CDR3 DNA reads as TGTGCCAGCTCACCACCGGGCAGGGAGACCCAGTACTTC.

This sequence joins TRBV7-2 and TRBJ2-1, with TRBD2 identical over 11 bases. Germline CDR1 reads SGHTA; CDR2 reads FQGNSA. Trimming cost V 5 bases and J 8 bases; bases outside gene matches: 8. This CDR3 has 15 residues. The CDR3 nucleotides read TGTGCCAGCAGCGCCGCTAGCGGGAGGAGCTATGAGCAGTTCTTC. Residues: CASSAASGRSYEQFF.

The rearrangement uses TRBV10-1 and TRBJ2-2; 15 bases agree with TRBD2. CDR3 size: 20 residues. CDR1 and CDR2 from the germline V gene are WNHNN and SYGVQD (reference sequence). The V gene end was trimmed by 0 bases and the J gene end by 0 bases; junction bases not matched to a gene: 5. The CDR3 reads CASSESGLAGGHSNTGELFF. The CDR3 nucleotides are TGCGCCAGCAGTGAGTCAGGACTAGCGGGAGGGCACTCGAACACCGGGGAGCTGTTTTTT.

This chain joins TRBV5-8 and TRBJ2-7; D is unclear. Per germline, CDR1 SGHTS and CDR2 YDEGEE. Trimming shortened V by 1 base and J by 6 bases, and 5 bases separated the two germline ends. This CDR3 has 11 amino acids. CDR3 sequence reads: CASSLTPEQYF. The CDR3 nucleotides are TGTGCCAGCAGCTTGACTCCCGAGCAGTACTTC.

This clone was found a few times. The chain recombines TRBV29-1 with TRBJ2-1; no firm D call. V lost 0 bases and J 3 bases, leaving 18 bases between the germline ends. The CDR3 spans 17 residues. The V gene's germline CDR1 is SQVTM and CDR2 ANQGSEA. The CDR3 spells CSVEDQMIGGNYNEQFF. Here the CDR3 DNA reads TGCAGCGTTGAAGATCAAATGATCGGTGGCAACTACAATGAGCAGTTCTTC.

V is TRBV27 and J is TRBJ1-2; D gene unclear. V lost 4 bases and J lost 3, with 12 bases in between. From germline, CDR1 is MNHEY and CDR2 SMNVEV (reference sequence). There are 14 residues in the CDR3. This CDR3 is CASSSEGGYYGYTF. The CDR3 nucleotides are TGTGCCAGCAGTTCGGAGGGCGGTTACTATGGCTACACCTTC.

The chain recombines TRBV5-1 with TRBJ2-3; 8 bases are a match to TRBD1. Trimming at V came to 0 bases and at J to 5 bases, leaving 11 bases not matched to a gene. CDR3 size: 17 residues. From germline, CDR1 is SGHRS and CDR2 YFSETQ. This chain's CDR3 is CASSLGTRGQELDTQYF. DNA for the CDR3: TGCGCCAGCAGCTTGGGCACCCGGGGACAGGAATTAGATACGCAGTATTTT.

This clone was counted a single time. The genes are TRBV2 and TRBJ2-7; 7 positions agree with TRBD1. Trimming cost V 5 bases and J 5 bases; bases outside gene matches: 6. CDR1 and CDR2 (germline): SNHLY, FYNNEI. This CDR3 has 13 residues. CDR3 nucleotide sequence: TGTGCCAGCAGTAGTCAGGGGGTCAACGAGCAGTACTTC. Its translation: CASSSQGVNEQYF.

The sample holds one count of this clone. V usage is TRBV6-1 and J usage is TRBJ2-1; D uncertain. The CDR3 sequence is 13 residues long. Germline-derived CDR1 and CDR2 are MNHNS and SASEGT. The V and J ends lost 1 base and 6 bases respectively, with 7 bases between them. The CDR3 spells CASSEVEVNEQFF. CDR3 DNA: TGTGCCAGCAGTGAAGTAGAGGTCAATGAGCAGTTCTTC.

In its sample, this clone was seen once. The V call is TRBV7-9, the J call TRBJ2-1; perhaps TRBD2 as D (6 bases). The germline gives CDR1 SEHNR, CDR2 FQNEAQ (reference sequence). The length of the CDR3 is 14 residues. Trimming removed 5 bases at V and 7 bases at J, with 15 bases between. CDR3 in amino acids: CASSGRDSINEQFF. The CDR3 region has the DNA TGTGCCAGCAGCGGCAGGGACTCGATAAATGAGCAGTTCTTC. Supplemented by reference TRBV7-9 and TRBJ2-1, the full variable domain reads DTGVSQNPRHKITKRGQNVTFRCDPISEHNRLYWYRQTLGQGPEFLTYFQNEAQLEKSRLLSDRFSAERPKGSFSTLEIQRTEQGDSAMYLCASSGRDSINEQFFGPGTRLTVL.

CDR3 in DNA: TGTGCCAGCAGAGGGCCCTCAAACACCGGGGAGCTGTTTTTT. This codes for CASRGPSNTGELFF. V gene TRBV6-6 combines with J gene TRBJ2-2; D gene ambiguous. This CDR3 region has 14 residues. Trimming removed 6 bases at V and 2 bases at J, with 10 bases between. CDR1 is MNHNY, CDR2 SVGAGI, per germline (reference sequence).